One TCR beta chain is described in this entry. Using approximately 190 ng DNA, about 29,000 T cell genomes, the sorted-subset replicate PCRs were run. Only in-frame clones appear in the TCRdb table, and some are missing; sequencing was by immunoSEQ multiplex PCR. The table includes hundreds of thousands of clones, roughly 95% detected once. The naive CD8 subset, CD45RO-negative cells positively selected for CCR7, excluded terminally differentiated effector memory CD45RA+ cells. This record belongs to a study of shared clonotypes between healthy human individuals. Study in general: With ages of 18 to 49, the donors were a couple of women and a few men.

This CDR3 spans 15 amino acids. Per germline, CDR1 SGHAT and CDR2 FQNNGV. Trimming cost V 1 base and J 0 bases, with 9 bases left between them. This sequence was found in a woman younger than 45 in good health. Sequencing input: naive CD8+ T cells sorted from blood. The chain carries TRBV11-2 and TRBJ1-1; D remains ambiguous. For the CDR3, the DNA is TGTGCCAGCAGCTTAGGACACGCCCTGAACACTGAAGCTTTCTTT. As protein: CASSLGHALNTEAFF.